The rows below give T cell receptor beta chains drawn from one sample of a study of cytomegalovirus exposure and HLA in healthy donors. Sequencing used immunoSEQ multiplex PCR; TCRdb keeps in-frame clones, though not all of them. The table lists about 160,000 clones, approximately 80% of them singletons. The material sequenced was PBMCs. These receptors originate from a male donor in good health and CMV-seropositive. Each CDR3 is given with its conserved first and last residue. The D gene is left open where the match is weak. Size is omitted from some rows. Given values are once, few, many or a class for expanded clones.

D,size,V,J,DNA,CDR3
TRBD1,few,TRBV19,TRBJ2-2,TGTGCCAGCTGTTTTACAGGGGTGGACACCGGGGAGCTGTTTTTT,CASCFTGVDTGELFF
NA,few,TRBV6-6,TRBJ2-4,TGTGCCAGCAGTTCCGACTATCCTCGGGACATTCAGTACTTC,CASSSDYPRDIQYF
TRBD1,NA,TRBV30,TRBJ2-7,TGTGCCTGGAGAATTGGACAGGGTGTCTACGAGCAGTACTTC,CAWRIGQGVYEQYF
NA,NA,TRBV7-9,TRBJ2-2,TGTGCCAGCAGCCCCGTAACCGGGGAGCTGTTTTTT,CASSPVTGELFF
NA,NA,TRBV19,TRBJ2-6,TGTGCCAGTAGTGGGGGAGGTAGCTTTGGGGCCAACGTCCTGACTTTC,CASSGGGSFGANVLTF
NA,NA,TRBV19,TRBJ2-7,TGTGCCAGTAGTCCTCCGGGGTTCCCTCGGTACGAGCAGTACTTC,CASSPPGFPRYEQYF
TRBD2,NA,TRBV7-3,TRBJ2-5,TGTGCCAGCAGCCCCTACGCTAGCGGGAGGGTAGTCGAGACCCAGTACTTC,CASSPYASGRVVETQYF
TRBD2,NA,TRBV5-5,TRBJ2-7,TGTGCCAGCAGCTTGACGGGAGGGTATTACGAGCAGTACTTC,CASSLTGGYYEQYF
TRBD1,NA,TRBV15,TRBJ2-2,TGTGCCACCAGCAGAGATCCCCCTGGACAGGGGAGAAGGGAGCTGTTTTTT,CATSRDPPGQGRRELFF
TRBD1,NA,TRBV6-6,TRBJ1-2,TGTGCCAGCAGTTACGGCGACAGGGCGGCCTATGGCTACACCTTC,CASSYGDRAAYGYTF